This T cell receptor beta chain comes out of a study of CD8+ T cells in alopecia areata. Background on the study: Treated patients were given oral tofacitinib, which was dosed at 5 to 10 mg twice daily.

This CDR3 is built from 10 residues. The germline gives CDR1 SQVTM, CDR2 ANQGSEA. The V end was cut by 5 bases, the J end by 3 bases, with 5 bases between. Whole-study results and caveats: Normal scalp had lower clonality than lesional scalp, with alopecia totalis/universalis lesions showing this most strongly. Researchers reported that TCR sharing among patients proved less clear than in mice, possibly HLA-linked.

Concerning this clone itself: Its antigen is not known.

It was cDNA, reverse transcribed from extracted RNA, that served as the sequencing template. Repertoires were generated with immunoSEQ multiplex PCR, while TCRdb's copy carries only in-frame clones and drops some. The sample has 150,000 to 200,000 clones, about 72% seen once. J is TRBJ2-7 and V is TRBV29-1; D is uncertain. The sequence derives from a human donor with alopecia areata. The material was CD8+ T cells sorted from blood, obtained at week 0. The CDR3 here is CSVWDYEQYF. The CDR3 nucleotides are TGCAGCGTTTGGGACTACGAGCAGTACTTC.